Listed below are T cell receptor beta chains from one sample, sequenced in a study of OX40 agonist ivuxolimab in advanced cancers. Generated by immunoSEQ multiplex PCR, the TCRdb table keeps only in-frame clones and is missing some. The sample holds 92,000 or so clones; 85% to 90% are singletons and the top ten take about 7.7%. This specimen consisted of CD4+ or CD8+ T cells sorted from blood, obtained in a trial of the OX40 agonist ivuxolimab. These receptors were collected from an adult with an advanced solid tumor such as melanoma, head and neck, liver or kidney cancer. CDR3s include the opening cysteine and the closing phenylalanine or tryptophan. Fields, in order: CDR3 DNA, CDR3 protein, D gene, J gene, V gene, clone size. The D gene is left open where the match is weak. Only some rows state a clone size, as once, few, many or a class for expanded clones.

CDR3nt: TGTGCCAGCAGTTACCAGACAGGGAACGAGCAGTACTTC
CDR3aa: CASSYQTGNEQYF
d_gene: TRBD1
j_gene: TRBJ2-7
v_gene: TRBV6-5
abundance: .

CDR3nt: TGTGCCAGCAATGGGGACAGCTCCTACGAGCAGTACTTC
CDR3aa: CASNGDSSYEQYF
d_gene: TRBD1
j_gene: TRBJ2-7
v_gene: TRBV7-9
abundance: .

CDR3nt: TGTGCCAGCAGCTTGGCCTTGGGGCGGGAAACCTACGAGCAGTACTTC
CDR3aa: CASSLALGRETYEQYF
d_gene: .
j_gene: TRBJ2-7
v_gene: TRBV5-4
abundance: .

CDR3nt: TGCGCCAGCAGGGGGCAAGTCAGTAATGAAAAACTGTTTTTT
CDR3aa: CASRGQVSNEKLFF
d_gene: .
j_gene: TRBJ1-4
v_gene: TRBV5-1
abundance: .

CDR3nt: TGTGCCAGCAGCGTAGCTGGACGGAGCCCTTACAATGAGCAGTTCTTC
CDR3aa: CASSVAGRSPYNEQFF
d_gene: .
j_gene: TRBJ2-1
v_gene: TRBV9
abundance: .

CDR3nt: TGTGCCAGTAGTATAGCGGTACAGGGGTACGAGCAGTACTTC
CDR3aa: CASSIAVQGYEQYF
d_gene: TRBD1
j_gene: TRBJ2-7
v_gene: TRBV19
abundance: .

CDR3nt: TGTGCCAGCAGTCCGCCGAGAGCAGGCGGTACTGAAGCTTTCTTT
CDR3aa: CASSPPRAGGTEAFF
d_gene: .
j_gene: TRBJ1-1
v_gene: TRBV28
abundance: .

CDR3nt: TGCGCCAGCAGCCAAGGTCAGGGAGGGGGCACTGAAGCTTTCTTT
CDR3aa: CASSQGQGGGTEAFF
d_gene: .
j_gene: TRBJ1-1
v_gene: TRBV4-1
abundance: .

CDR3nt: TGTGCCAGTAGTATTGTGAACAGGGATAACACTGAAGCTTTCTTT
CDR3aa: CASSIVNRDNTEAFF
d_gene: .
j_gene: TRBJ1-1
v_gene: TRBV19
abundance: medium-sized

CDR3nt: TGCGCCAGCAGCTTGGCGGGGACTAGCGATTACAATGAGCAGTTCTTC
CDR3aa: CASSLAGTSDYNEQFF
d_gene: TRBD2
j_gene: TRBJ2-1
v_gene: TRBV5-1
abundance: .

CDR3nt: TGTGCCAGCAGCTTAGCGAATTGGAACACTGAAGCTTTCTTT
CDR3aa: CASSLANWNTEAFF
d_gene: .
j_gene: TRBJ1-1
v_gene: TRBV7-9
abundance: .

CDR3nt: TGCGCCAGCAGCTTTGTTTCGGTGACGCAGGGGGCTAGTGAAAAACTGTTTTTT
CDR3aa: CASSFVSVTQGASEKLFF
d_gene: TRBD1
j_gene: TRBJ1-4
v_gene: TRBV5-1
abundance: .

CDR3nt: TGTGCCAGCAGCTCCCAGGGGGCTGGGGCCAACGTCCTGACTTTC
CDR3aa: CASSSQGAGANVLTF
d_gene: TRBD1
j_gene: TRBJ2-6
v_gene: TRBV7-6
abundance: .

CDR3nt: TGTGCCTGGAGTCCCGGACAGGGGGATCAGCCCCAGCATTTT
CDR3aa: CAWSPGQGDQPQHF
d_gene: TRBD1
j_gene: TRBJ1-5
v_gene: TRBV30
abundance: .

CDR3nt: TGTGCCAGCAGCGTCGTACAGGGGGGCGGTGAGCAGTTCTTC
CDR3aa: CASSVVQGGGEQFF
d_gene: TRBD1
j_gene: TRBJ2-1
v_gene: TRBV9
abundance: .

CDR3nt: TGTGCCAGCAGCTTGGGACAAAATAATGAAAAACTGTTTTTT
CDR3aa: CASSLGQNNEKLFF
d_gene: .
j_gene: TRBJ1-4
v_gene: TRBV5-4
abundance: few

CDR3nt: TGTGCCAGCAGCCCACAGGACGTCCTCTCTGGAAACACCATATATTTT
CDR3aa: CASSPQDVLSGNTIYF
d_gene: .
j_gene: TRBJ1-3
v_gene: TRBV9
abundance: .

CDR3nt: TGTGCCAGCAGCTTACTAGCGGGCTCCTACGAGCAGTACTTC
CDR3aa: CASSLLAGSYEQYF
d_gene: TRBD2
j_gene: TRBJ2-7
v_gene: TRBV11-1
abundance: .

CDR3nt: TGTGCCAGCAGTGTGGAACAGGGGGCGTCCGAGCAGTACTTC
CDR3aa: CASSVEQGASEQYF
d_gene: TRBD1
j_gene: TRBJ2-7
v_gene: TRBV6-4
abundance: .

CDR3nt: TGTGCCAGCAGCGTTAGGCCCGGGGAGACCCAGTACTTC
CDR3aa: CASSVRPGETQYF
d_gene: .
j_gene: TRBJ2-5
v_gene: TRBV7-6
abundance: .

CDR3nt: TGTGCCAGCACCCCCCGGGGGTCTCTCCACACCGGGGAGCTGTTTTTT
CDR3aa: CASTPRGSLHTGELFF
d_gene: .
j_gene: TRBJ2-2
v_gene: TRBV27
abundance: .

CDR3nt: TGTGCCAGCAGTGAATCGGGCCAAAGGGGGTTCTACGAGCAGTACTTC
CDR3aa: CASSESGQRGFYEQYF
d_gene: .
j_gene: TRBJ2-7
v_gene: TRBV6-1
abundance: .

CDR3nt: TGTGCCAGCAGCGTAGGGACAGGGGAAGCTTTCTTT
CDR3aa: CASSVGTGEAFF
d_gene: TRBD1
j_gene: TRBJ1-1
v_gene: TRBV9
abundance: .

CDR3nt: TGCGCCAGCAGCGACGGGGCCGTAGCGGGAGTCGGGAATGAGCAGTTCTTC
CDR3aa: CASSDGAVAGVGNEQFF
d_gene: TRBD2
j_gene: TRBJ2-1
v_gene: TRBV5-1
abundance: .

CDR3nt: TGTGCCAGCAGCTTAAGGCAGGTCAATCAGCCCCAGCATTTT
CDR3aa: CASSLRQVNQPQHF
d_gene: .
j_gene: TRBJ1-5
v_gene: TRBV7-8
abundance: .

CDR3nt: TGTGCCAGCAGTACGTCCAGGGATCGGTCCGAGCAGTACTTC
CDR3aa: CASSTSRDRSEQYF
d_gene: .
j_gene: TRBJ2-7
v_gene: TRBV6-5
abundance: .

CDR3nt: TGTGCCAGCAGTCCCGCCCGAGTCAATCAGCCCCAGCATTTT
CDR3aa: CASSPARVNQPQHF
d_gene: .
j_gene: TRBJ1-5
v_gene: TRBV5-5
abundance: .

CDR3nt: TGTGCCAGCAGTTTCGCAGGGCAGGGACAGCCCCAGCATTTT
CDR3aa: CASSFAGQGQPQHF
d_gene: .
j_gene: TRBJ1-5
v_gene: TRBV27
abundance: .

CDR3nt: TGTGCCAGCAGCTCCGTTCGGCTAGCGGGTTTCTACAATGAGCAGTTCTTC
CDR3aa: CASSSVRLAGFYNEQFF
d_gene: TRBD2
j_gene: TRBJ2-1
v_gene: TRBV5-6
abundance: .

CDR3nt: TGTGCCAGCAGTTATGCCGGGGAGAGCTCCTACGAGCAGTACTTC
CDR3aa: CASSYAGESSYEQYF
d_gene: .
j_gene: TRBJ2-7
v_gene: TRBV6-5
abundance: .

CDR3nt: TGTGCCAGTAGTATAGTGGCTGTGGGTTGGTATGGCTACACCTTC
CDR3aa: CASSIVAVGWYGYTF
d_gene: .
j_gene: TRBJ1-2
v_gene: TRBV19
abundance: few

CDR3nt: TGTGCCAGCTCACCACCTAACGGGGGTGGGCCCCTGAACACTGAAGCTTTCTTT
CDR3aa: CASSPPNGGGPLNTEAFF
d_gene: .
j_gene: TRBJ1-1
v_gene: TRBV18
abundance: .

CDR3nt: TGTGCCAGCAGGCCCAACGGGCCTTTGAACACTGAAGCTTTCTTT
CDR3aa: CASRPNGPLNTEAFF
d_gene: .
j_gene: TRBJ1-1
v_gene: TRBV7-9
abundance: .

CDR3nt: TGTGCCAGCAGCAAAGACAGCTACGAGCAGTACTTC
CDR3aa: CASSKDSYEQYF
d_gene: .
j_gene: TRBJ2-7
v_gene: TRBV9
abundance: once

CDR3nt: TGTGCCAGCAGGGCAGGGGAACCTAATGAAAAACTGTTTTTT
CDR3aa: CASRAGEPNEKLFF
d_gene: .
j_gene: TRBJ1-4
v_gene: TRBV6-5
abundance: .

CDR3nt: TGCGCCAGCAGCCACGAGCCGGGCTGGGACACCCAGAACACTGAAGCTTTCTTT
CDR3aa: CASSHEPGWDTQNTEAFF
d_gene: .
j_gene: TRBJ1-1
v_gene: TRBV4-1
abundance: .

CDR3nt: TGTGCCAGCAGGGGGACAGGTGGCGGGGTGGCTTTCTTT
CDR3aa: CASRGTGGGVAFF
d_gene: TRBD1
j_gene: TRBJ1-1
v_gene: TRBV2
abundance: .

CDR3nt: TGTGCCAGCAGTGACGAGGGCAGGGTTAAGTATTTT
CDR3aa: CASSDEGRVKYF
d_gene: .
j_gene: TRBJ2-3
v_gene: TRBV6-1
abundance: .

CDR3nt: TGTGCCAGCAGCTTAGGAGCGGCCGCGAGGGAGACCCAGTACTTC
CDR3aa: CASSLGAAARETQYF
d_gene: .
j_gene: TRBJ2-5
v_gene: TRBV11-2
abundance: .

CDR3nt: TGTGCCAGCAGGGGGAGGGGAGGCAATCAGCCCCAGCATTTT
CDR3aa: CASRGRGGNQPQHF
d_gene: .
j_gene: TRBJ1-5
v_gene: TRBV6-1
abundance: .

CDR3nt: TGCGCCAGCAGTGAGTTCTTAAGCGGCACAGATACGCAGTATTTT
CDR3aa: CASSEFLSGTDTQYF
d_gene: .
j_gene: TRBJ2-3
v_gene: TRBV10-1
abundance: .

CDR3nt: TGTGCCAGCAGCCACCCCGGGGACAGGTGGGAGACCCAGTACTTC
CDR3aa: CASSHPGDRWETQYF
d_gene: TRBD1
j_gene: TRBJ2-5
v_gene: TRBV6-6
abundance: .

CDR3nt: TGTGCCAGCTCACCCAAATCATCGAGTAGTGCCTACAATGAGCAGTTCTTC
CDR3aa: CASSPKSSSSAYNEQFF
d_gene: .
j_gene: TRBJ2-1
v_gene: TRBV18
abundance: .

CDR3nt: TGTGCCAGCAGCCGCTTACCAGGGGGACTAGCGGTTTACGAGCAGTACTTC
CDR3aa: CASSRLPGGLAVYEQYF
d_gene: TRBD2
j_gene: TRBJ2-7
v_gene: TRBV14
abundance: .

CDR3nt: TGTGCCAGCAGCTTCCGCCTGGCCCTCCAGCCCCAGCATTTT
CDR3aa: CASSFRLALQPQHF
d_gene: .
j_gene: TRBJ1-5
v_gene: TRBV5-5
abundance: .

CDR3nt: TGTGCCAGCAGTTGGCAGGGGAATACTGAAGCTTTCTTT
CDR3aa: CASSWQGNTEAFF
d_gene: .
j_gene: TRBJ1-1
v_gene: TRBV27
abundance: .

CDR3nt: TGTGCCAGCAGTTACGGCGGTCGCCAGCCCCAGCATTTT
CDR3aa: CASSYGGRQPQHF
d_gene: .
j_gene: TRBJ1-5
v_gene: TRBV6-5
abundance: .

CDR3nt: TGTGCCAGCAGTTATATCCTGAACACTGAAGCTTTCTTT
CDR3aa: CASSYILNTEAFF
d_gene: .
j_gene: TRBJ1-1
v_gene: TRBV6-6
abundance: .

CDR3nt: TGCGCCAGCAGCCAAGAAGGGACTAGCGGACATCGTGGGACCCAGTACTTC
CDR3aa: CASSQEGTSGHRGTQYF
d_gene: TRBD2
j_gene: TRBJ2-5
v_gene: TRBV4-1
abundance: .